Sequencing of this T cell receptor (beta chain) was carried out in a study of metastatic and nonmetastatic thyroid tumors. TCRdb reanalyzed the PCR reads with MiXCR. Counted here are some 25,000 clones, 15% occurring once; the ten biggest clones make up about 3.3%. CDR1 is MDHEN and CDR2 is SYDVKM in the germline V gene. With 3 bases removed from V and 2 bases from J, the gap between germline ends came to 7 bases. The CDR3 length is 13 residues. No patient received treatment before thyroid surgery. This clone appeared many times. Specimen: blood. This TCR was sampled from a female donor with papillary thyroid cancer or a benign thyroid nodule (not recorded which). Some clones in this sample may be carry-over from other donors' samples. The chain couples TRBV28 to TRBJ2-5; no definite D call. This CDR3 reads CASSLADQETQYF. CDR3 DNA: TGTGCCAGCAGTTTGGCAGATCAAGAGACCCAGTACTTC.